A selection of T cell receptor beta chains follows, all from one sample in a study of control samples from healthy donors and cancer patients. Clones were sequenced by immunoSEQ multiplex PCR, and TCRdb holds only the in-frame ones, with some missing. The table records approximately 54,000 clones, roughly 90% of them present only once. Sequencing was done on a sample of PBMCs. These receptors were collected from a man aged 50-59 years with head and neck cancer. The CDR3 runs from the conserved cysteine through the conserved F or W. D genes are given only for firm matches. The listing skips clone size in some rows; elsewhere it reads once, few, many or a size class.

clone_size: NA; v_call: TRBV15; d_call: NA; j_call: TRBJ2-2; cdr3_nt: TGTGCCACCAGCAGAGCAGGGAACACCGGGGAGCTGTTTTTT; cdr3_aa: CATSRAGNTGELFF
clone_size: NA; v_call: TRBV6-5; d_call: NA; j_call: TRBJ2-7; cdr3_nt: TGTGCCAGCAGTCAAAATCCCCAGGTCTCCTACGAGCAGTACTTC; cdr3_aa: CASSQNPQVSYEQYF
clone_size: NA; v_call: TRBV3-1/TRBV3-2; d_call: NA; j_call: TRBJ2-1; cdr3_nt: TGTGCCAGCAGCCAAGGGGCTAGCTCCTACAATGAGCAGTTCTTC; cdr3_aa: CASSQGASSYNEQFF
clone_size: few; v_call: TRBV5-4; d_call: NA; j_call: TRBJ2-1; cdr3_nt: TGTGCCAGCAGCAAGCTCGACTTGAACTCCTACAATGAGCAGTTCTTC; cdr3_aa: CASSKLDLNSYNEQFF
clone_size: NA; v_call: TRBV11-2; d_call: NA; j_call: TRBJ1-1; cdr3_nt: TGTGCCAGCAGCATTAGGACTGAAGCTTTCTTT; cdr3_aa: CASSIRTEAFF
clone_size: NA; v_call: TRBV9; d_call: NA; j_call: TRBJ2-1; cdr3_nt: TGTGCCAGCAGCACCCGGTTTTCCACTCATTACAATGAGCAGTTCTTC; cdr3_aa: CASSTRFSTHYNEQFF
clone_size: NA; v_call: TRBV5-6; d_call: NA; j_call: TRBJ2-1; cdr3_nt: TGTGCCAGCGCTCGGTCGTATAGCTCCTACAATGAGCAGTTCTTC; cdr3_aa: CASARSYSSYNEQFF
clone_size: few; v_call: TRBV4-1; d_call: NA; j_call: TRBJ1-5; cdr3_nt: TGCGCCAGCAGCCAAGAAATGGGCATGCTGAATCAGCCCCAGCATTTT; cdr3_aa: CASSQEMGMLNQPQHF
clone_size: NA; v_call: TRBV10-3; d_call: NA; j_call: TRBJ1-2; cdr3_nt: TGTGCCATCAGTGAGGGGGATAACTATGGCTACACCTTC; cdr3_aa: CAISEGDNYGYTF
clone_size: NA; v_call: TRBV4-2; d_call: TRBD2; j_call: TRBJ2-3; cdr3_nt: TGTGCCAGCAGCAAAACCTCTAGCGGTACCACAGATACGCAGTATTTT; cdr3_aa: CASSKTSSGTTDTQYF
clone_size: NA; v_call: TRBV5-6; d_call: TRBD1; j_call: TRBJ1-1; cdr3_nt: TGTGCCAGCAGCCCTGGGACAGTGAACACTGAAGCTTTCTTT; cdr3_aa: CASSPGTVNTEAFF
clone_size: NA; v_call: TRBV7-2; d_call: NA; j_call: TRBJ1-1; cdr3_nt: TGTGCCAGCAGCTTAAGTTTGACTGAAGCTTTCTTT; cdr3_aa: CASSLSLTEAFF
clone_size: NA; v_call: TRBV4-2; d_call: TRBD2; j_call: TRBJ2-1; cdr3_nt: TGTGCCAGCAGCCAAGATGGCCTAGCGGGATACTATGAGCAGTTCTTC; cdr3_aa: CASSQDGLAGYYEQFF
clone_size: NA; v_call: TRBV7-3; d_call: NA; j_call: TRBJ2-3; cdr3_nt: TGTGCCAGCAGCTTAACAGACTCTCCGGCAGATACGCAGTATTTT; cdr3_aa: CASSLTDSPADTQYF
clone_size: NA; v_call: TRBV7-9; d_call: NA; j_call: TRBJ1-2; cdr3_nt: TGTGCCAGCAGCTTAGCTGCCAGGGCCGCAAACTATGGCTACACCTTC; cdr3_aa: CASSLAARAANYGYTF
clone_size: NA; v_call: TRBV10-2; d_call: TRBD1; j_call: TRBJ1-1; cdr3_nt: TGCGCCAGCAGTGGACAGGGGTTGGGGACTGAAGCTTTCTTT; cdr3_aa: CASSGQGLGTEAFF
clone_size: NA; v_call: TRBV5-6; d_call: TRBD1; j_call: TRBJ1-2; cdr3_nt: TGTGCCAGCAGCTTGGTCGGGGACAGGGGAGGAGATGGCTACACCTTC; cdr3_aa: CASSLVGDRGGDGYTF
clone_size: NA; v_call: TRBV27; d_call: TRBD1; j_call: TRBJ1-4; cdr3_nt: TGTGCCAGCAGCCGGATACACCCCCGGACAGGACGGGGTAATGAAAAACTGTTTTTT; cdr3_aa: CASSRIHPRTGRGNEKLFF
clone_size: NA; v_call: TRBV4-2; d_call: NA; j_call: TRBJ2-7; cdr3_nt: TGTGCCAGCAGCCAATCCCTCTACGAGCAGTACTTC; cdr3_aa: CASSQSLYEQYF
clone_size: NA; v_call: TRBV5-1; d_call: NA; j_call: TRBJ1-1; cdr3_nt: TGCGCCAGCAGTTATGGGTCCTCGGGAACTGAAGCTTTCTTT; cdr3_aa: CASSYGSSGTEAFF
clone_size: once; v_call: TRBV6-5; d_call: NA; j_call: TRBJ1-6; cdr3_nt: TGTGCCAGCACAGAAACGGACAGATATAATTCACCCCTCCACTTT; cdr3_aa: CASTETDRYNSPLHF
clone_size: NA; v_call: TRBV3-1/TRBV3-2; d_call: NA; j_call: TRBJ2-1; cdr3_nt: TGTGCCAGCAGCCAAGATTGGCTAGTAATAGACAATGAGCAGTTCTTC; cdr3_aa: CASSQDWLVIDNEQFF
clone_size: NA; v_call: TRBV18; d_call: NA; j_call: TRBJ1-2; cdr3_nt: TGTGCCAGCTCACCATCCGGACGTGGCTACACCTTC; cdr3_aa: CASSPSGRGYTF
clone_size: NA; v_call: TRBV28; d_call: NA; j_call: TRBJ1-1; cdr3_nt: TGTGCCAGCAGGATTCCCAGCCCCTCGGGCACTGAAGCTTTCTTT; cdr3_aa: CASRIPSPSGTEAFF
clone_size: NA; v_call: TRBV7-6; d_call: NA; j_call: TRBJ1-1; cdr3_nt: TGTGCCAGCAGCCAAAACATGAACACTGAAGCTTTCTTT; cdr3_aa: CASSQNMNTEAFF
clone_size: once; v_call: TRBV6-5; d_call: TRBD2; j_call: TRBJ2-5; cdr3_nt: TGTGCCAGCAGCTCGAGCTTCGGACTAGCGGAGTCCCAGTACTTC; cdr3_aa: CASSSSFGLAESQYF
clone_size: NA; v_call: TRBV6-5; d_call: NA; j_call: TRBJ2-1; cdr3_nt: TGTGCCAGCACCCGGGGCGCTTTTAATGAGCAGTTCTTC; cdr3_aa: CASTRGAFNEQFF
clone_size: NA; v_call: TRBV6-1; d_call: TRBD2; j_call: TRBJ2-1; cdr3_nt: TGTGCCAGCAGTGAATATCGGGGAGCGGGGGGGCCTTACAATGAGCAGTTCTTC; cdr3_aa: CASSEYRGAGGPYNEQFF
clone_size: once; v_call: TRBV5-1; d_call: TRBD1; j_call: TRBJ1-1; cdr3_nt: TGCGCCAGCAGCTGGAAGGGGGCTGACACTGAAGCTTTCTTT; cdr3_aa: CASSWKGADTEAFF
clone_size: few; v_call: TRBV4-1; d_call: TRBD1; j_call: TRBJ2-1; cdr3_nt: TGCGCCAGCAGCCAAGGTCCGGGACAGATTTTCCCCCATGAGCAGTTCTTC; cdr3_aa: CASSQGPGQIFPHEQFF
clone_size: NA; v_call: TRBV7-6; d_call: TRBD1; j_call: TRBJ1-5; cdr3_nt: TGTGCCAGCAGCACCGGACAGGGGTCCAATCAGCCCCAGCATTTT; cdr3_aa: CASSTGQGSNQPQHF
clone_size: NA; v_call: TRBV19; d_call: NA; j_call: TRBJ2-3; cdr3_nt: TGTGCCAGTAGTTATGGGAGCACAGATACGCAGTATTTT; cdr3_aa: CASSYGSTDTQYF
clone_size: NA; v_call: TRBV5-6; d_call: TRBD2; j_call: TRBJ2-5; cdr3_nt: TGTGCCAGCAGCTTTGTTCGGGGGGTGGAGACCCAGTACTTC; cdr3_aa: CASSFVRGVETQYF
clone_size: NA; v_call: TRBV7-6; d_call: TRBD1; j_call: TRBJ2-7; cdr3_nt: TGTGCCAGCAGCCCGGGGACAGGGGGCGGTTACGAGCAGTACTTC; cdr3_aa: CASSPGTGGGYEQYF
clone_size: NA; v_call: TRBV19; d_call: NA; j_call: TRBJ2-5; cdr3_nt: TGTGCCAGTAGTATGATAGGAGGGGTCGGGTTAGAGACCCAGTACTTC; cdr3_aa: CASSMIGGVGLETQYF
clone_size: once; v_call: TRBV6-5; d_call: TRBD2; j_call: TRBJ2-7; cdr3_nt: TGTGCCAGCAGTCTCGGACTAGTAATCACGAACGAGCAGTACTTC; cdr3_aa: CASSLGLVITNEQYF
clone_size: NA; v_call: TRBV7-2; d_call: TRBD2; j_call: TRBJ2-5; cdr3_nt: TGTGCCAGCAGCGGAATAGCGGGGGGGGAGACCCAGTACTTC; cdr3_aa: CASSGIAGGETQYF
clone_size: NA; v_call: TRBV7-8; d_call: TRBD2; j_call: TRBJ2-7; cdr3_nt: TGTGCCAGCAGCCCGAGGACTAGCGGCAGCTCCTACGAGCAGTACTTC; cdr3_aa: CASSPRTSGSSYEQYF
clone_size: NA; v_call: TRBV19; d_call: NA; j_call: TRBJ1-5; cdr3_nt: TGTGCCAGTAGTATCCGGGCTTCGGGGGATTATAGCAATCAGCCCCAGCATTTT; cdr3_aa: CASSIRASGDYSNQPQHF
clone_size: NA; v_call: TRBV6-6; d_call: TRBD1; j_call: TRBJ2-5; cdr3_nt: TGTGCCAGCAGTTACTGGGACAGGGAAGGGGGGGCCCAGTACTTC; cdr3_aa: CASSYWDREGGAQYF
clone_size: once; v_call: TRBV7-2; d_call: NA; j_call: TRBJ2-3; cdr3_nt: TGTGCCAGCAGCTTAGGACCGCGGGCAGATACGCAGTATTTT; cdr3_aa: CASSLGPRADTQYF
clone_size: NA; v_call: TRBV6-5; d_call: NA; j_call: TRBJ1-4; cdr3_nt: TGTGCCAGCATGGCCCTTGGGGCTAATGAAAAACTGTTTTTT; cdr3_aa: CASMALGANEKLFF
clone_size: once; v_call: TRBV28; d_call: NA; j_call: TRBJ1-1; cdr3_nt: TGTGCCAGCAGTTCACCCGGGGACACTGAAGCTTTCTTT; cdr3_aa: CASSSPGDTEAFF
clone_size: few; v_call: TRBV5-1; d_call: TRBD1; j_call: TRBJ2-2; cdr3_nt: TGCGCCAGCAACGACAGGGGTACGAACACCGGGGAGCTGTTTTTT; cdr3_aa: CASNDRGTNTGELFF
clone_size: NA; v_call: TRBV2; d_call: NA; j_call: TRBJ2-7; cdr3_nt: TGTGCCAGCAGTGAGGCCCCGCTTTACTACGAGCAGTACTTC; cdr3_aa: CASSEAPLYYEQYF
clone_size: NA; v_call: TRBV10-2; d_call: NA; j_call: TRBJ2-7; cdr3_nt: TGCGCCAGCAGTGAGTCGAGGAGCCTGAGGATAGACGAGCAGTACTTC; cdr3_aa: CASSESRSLRIDEQYF
clone_size: NA; v_call: TRBV7-9; d_call: TRBD1; j_call: TRBJ2-2; cdr3_nt: TGTGCCAGCAGCCGAACAAGACAGGGGGCGTCTACCGGGGAGCTGTTTTTT; cdr3_aa: CASSRTRQGASTGELFF
clone_size: NA; v_call: TRBV3-1/TRBV3-2; d_call: NA; j_call: TRBJ1-2; cdr3_nt: TGTGCCAGCAGCCGAGAAGGAGACCCGAACTTC; cdr3_aa: CASSREGDPNF
clone_size: once; v_call: TRBV7-3; d_call: NA; j_call: TRBJ1-6; cdr3_nt: TGTGCCAGCAGCTTAAATGGACAGCATTCACCCCTCCACTTT; cdr3_aa: CASSLNGQHSPLHF
clone_size: NA; v_call: TRBV19; d_call: NA; j_call: TRBJ2-3; cdr3_nt: TGTGCCAGTAGCCCCGGGACATCGGGTCCAGATACGCAGTATTTT; cdr3_aa: CASSPGTSGPDTQYF
clone_size: NA; v_call: TRBV15; d_call: NA; j_call: TRBJ1-3; cdr3_nt: TGTGCCACCAGCAGAGAAGGCACCCGGGGAAACACCATATATTTT; cdr3_aa: CATSREGTRGNTIYF
clone_size: NA; v_call: TRBV20-1; d_call: TRBD1; j_call: TRBJ2-7; cdr3_nt: TGCAGTGCTAGTTTACGTGTAGGGGGCCCCTACGAGCAGTACTTC; cdr3_aa: CSASLRVGGPYEQYF